In its sample, the clone carrying this TCR beta chain was seen a few times. No antigen is known for it. The CDR3 is 14 amino acids. V dropped 0 bases and J dropped 8; count of bases not matched to a gene: 5. The germline V gene has CDR1 MNHNY and CDR2 SVGAGI (reference sequence). Some clones are missing from TCRdb's copy, which holds only in-frame ones; the method was immunoSEQ multiplex PCR. The repertoire holds 10,000 to 15,000 clones, with about 75% as singletons. The data were obtained in a study of OX40 agonist ivuxolimab in advanced cancers. Turning to the study itself: Given to patients was ivuxolimab, an agonistic anti-OX40 (CD134) antibody. At 0.01 to 10 mg/kg, ivuxolimab was administered intravenously to patients every 2 weeks.

Notes on the study in general: At 0.1 to 3.0 mg/kg, clonal expansion of CD4+ and CD8+ blood T cells had occurred by week 6.

This chain uses TRBV6-6 with TRBJ1-2; 8 bases fit TRBD1. Sequencing was performed on CD4+ or CD8+ T cells sorted from blood, taken in a trial of the OX40 agonist ivuxolimab. The origin of this receptor is an adult with an advanced solid tumor such as melanoma, head and neck, liver or kidney cancer. The CDR3 protein is CASSYSRTGYGYTF. DNA of the CDR3: TGTGCCAGCAGTTACTCGAGGACAGGGTACGGCTACACCTTC.